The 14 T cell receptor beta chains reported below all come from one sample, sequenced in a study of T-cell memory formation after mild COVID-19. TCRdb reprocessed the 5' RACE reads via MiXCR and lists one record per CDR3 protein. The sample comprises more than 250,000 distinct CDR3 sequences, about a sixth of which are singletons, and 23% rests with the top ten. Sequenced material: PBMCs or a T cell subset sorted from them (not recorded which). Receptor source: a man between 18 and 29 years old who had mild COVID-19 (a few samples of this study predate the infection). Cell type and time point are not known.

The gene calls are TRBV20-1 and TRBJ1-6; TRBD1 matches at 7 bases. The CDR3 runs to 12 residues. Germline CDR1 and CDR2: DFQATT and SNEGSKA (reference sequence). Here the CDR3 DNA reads TGCAGCGTAGACAGGGTTGATTCACCCCTCCACTTT. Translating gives CSVDRVDSPLHF.

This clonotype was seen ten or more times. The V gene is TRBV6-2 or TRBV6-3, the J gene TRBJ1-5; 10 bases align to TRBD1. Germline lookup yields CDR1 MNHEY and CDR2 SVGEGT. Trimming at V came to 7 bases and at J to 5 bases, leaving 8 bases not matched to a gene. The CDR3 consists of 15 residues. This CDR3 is CASTNDRGQDQPQHF. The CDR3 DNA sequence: TGTGCCAGCACCAATGACAGGGGGCAAGATCAGCCCCAGCATTTT.

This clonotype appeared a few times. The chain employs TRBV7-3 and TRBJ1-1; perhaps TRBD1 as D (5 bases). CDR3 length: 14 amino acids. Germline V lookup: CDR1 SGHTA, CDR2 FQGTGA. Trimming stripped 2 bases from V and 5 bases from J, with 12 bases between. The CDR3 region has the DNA TGTGCCAGCAGCTTAGGGGGAGAATTTACTGAAGCTTTCTTT. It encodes CASSLGGEFTEAFF.

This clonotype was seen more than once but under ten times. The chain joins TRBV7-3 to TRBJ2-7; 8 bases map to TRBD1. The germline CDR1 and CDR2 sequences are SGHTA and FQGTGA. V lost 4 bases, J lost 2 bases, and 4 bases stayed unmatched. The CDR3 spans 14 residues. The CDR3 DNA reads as TGTGCCAGCAGCTCGGCAGGGGGCCCCTACGAGCAGTACTTC. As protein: CASSSAGGPYEQYF.

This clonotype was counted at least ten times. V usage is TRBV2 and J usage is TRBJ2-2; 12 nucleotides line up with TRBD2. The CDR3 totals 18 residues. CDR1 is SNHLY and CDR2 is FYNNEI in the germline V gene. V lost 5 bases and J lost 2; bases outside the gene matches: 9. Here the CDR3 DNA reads TGTGCCAGCAGTTCCCTAGCGGGGGGGCCGGCAAACACCGGGGAGCTGTTTTTT. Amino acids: CASSSLAGGPANTGELFF.

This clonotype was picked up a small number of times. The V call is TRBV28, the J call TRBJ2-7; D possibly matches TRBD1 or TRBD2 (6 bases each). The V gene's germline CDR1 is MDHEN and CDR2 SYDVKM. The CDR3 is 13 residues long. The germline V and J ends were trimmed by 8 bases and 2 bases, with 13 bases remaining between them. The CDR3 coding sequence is TGTGCCAGCGGGGGGACAAGTACCTACGAGCAGTACGTC. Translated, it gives CASGGTSTYEQYV.

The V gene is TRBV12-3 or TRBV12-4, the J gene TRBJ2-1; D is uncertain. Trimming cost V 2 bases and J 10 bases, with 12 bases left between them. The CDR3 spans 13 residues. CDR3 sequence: CASSLTRAAEQFF. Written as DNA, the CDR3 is TGTGCCAGCAGTTTAACTCGGGCGGCGGAGCAGTTCTTC.

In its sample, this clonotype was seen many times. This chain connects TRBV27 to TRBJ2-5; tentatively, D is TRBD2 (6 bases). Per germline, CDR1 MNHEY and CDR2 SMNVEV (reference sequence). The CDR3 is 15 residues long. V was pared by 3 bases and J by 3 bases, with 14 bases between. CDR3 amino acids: CASSLYGEVKETQYF. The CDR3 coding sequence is TGTGCCAGCAGTTTGTACGGGGAGGTAAAAGAGACCCAGTACTTC.

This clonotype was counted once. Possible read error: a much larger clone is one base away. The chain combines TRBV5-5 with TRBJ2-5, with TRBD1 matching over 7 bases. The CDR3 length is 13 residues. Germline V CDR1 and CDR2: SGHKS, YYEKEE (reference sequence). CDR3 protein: CACRTGDQETQYF. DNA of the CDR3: TGTGCCTGCAGAACAGGGGACCAAGAGACCCAGTACTTC.

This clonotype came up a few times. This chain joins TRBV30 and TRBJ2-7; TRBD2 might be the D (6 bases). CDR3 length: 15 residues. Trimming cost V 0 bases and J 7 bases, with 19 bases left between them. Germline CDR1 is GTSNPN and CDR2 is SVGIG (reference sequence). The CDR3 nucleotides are TGTGCCTGGAGTGTAGGTGCGGGACGCTATGGGGAGCAGTACTTC. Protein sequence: CAWSVGAGRYGEQYF.

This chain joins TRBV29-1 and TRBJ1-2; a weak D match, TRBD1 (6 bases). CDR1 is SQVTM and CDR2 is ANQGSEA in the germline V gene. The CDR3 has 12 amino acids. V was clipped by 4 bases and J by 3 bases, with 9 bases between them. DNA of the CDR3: TGCAGCGTTGTTGGACAGTACTATGGCTACACCTTC. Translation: CSVVGQYYGYTF.

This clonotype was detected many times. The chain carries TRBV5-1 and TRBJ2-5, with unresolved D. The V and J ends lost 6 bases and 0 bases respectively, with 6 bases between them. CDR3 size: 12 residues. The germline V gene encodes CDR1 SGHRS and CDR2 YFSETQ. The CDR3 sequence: CASTVYQETQYF. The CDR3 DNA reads TGCGCCAGCACTGTGTACCAAGAGACCCAGTACTTC.

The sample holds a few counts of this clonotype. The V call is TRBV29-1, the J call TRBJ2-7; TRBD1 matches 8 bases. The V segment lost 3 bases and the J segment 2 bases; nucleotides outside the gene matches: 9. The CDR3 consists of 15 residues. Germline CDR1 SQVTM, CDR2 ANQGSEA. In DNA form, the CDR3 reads TGCAGCGTTGATGTTCTACAGGGGGTCACCTACGAGCAGTACTTC. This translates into CSVDVLQGVTYEQYF.

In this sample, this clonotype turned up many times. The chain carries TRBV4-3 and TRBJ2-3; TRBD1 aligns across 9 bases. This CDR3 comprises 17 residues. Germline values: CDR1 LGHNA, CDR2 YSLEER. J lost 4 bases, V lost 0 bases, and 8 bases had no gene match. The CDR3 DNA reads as TGCGCCAGCAGCCAAGAAGGGGACAGGGAGGGCCCAGATACGCAGTATTTT. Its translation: CASSQEGDREGPDTQYF.